The 12 T cell receptor beta chains presented below share a single source sample, sequenced in a study of blood T cell repertoires in COVID-19. Clones were read by immunoSEQ multiplex PCR, and TCRdb kept only the in-frame ones, dropping some. The sample has some 41,000 clones, roughly 90% seen once. The sample consisted of peripheral blood. The receptors were gathered from a human donor in a cohort sampled during active COVID-19.

The V and J genes are TRBV5-8 and TRBJ2-3, with D hard to call. Germline V gene lookup returns CDR1 SGHTS and CDR2 YDEGEE. Trimming pared 1 base from V and 2 bases from J, leaving 8 bases between. The CDR3 length is 14 residues. For the CDR3, the DNA is TGTGCCAGCAGCTTGAGTTGGGCCACAGATACGCAGTATTTT. This encodes CASSLSWATDTQYF.

The genes are TRBV7-9 and TRBJ2-7; TRBD2 aligns across 12 bases. V lost 1 base and J lost 4; bases outside the gene matches: 2. Germline loops: CDR1 SEHNR, CDR2 FQNEAQ (reference sequence). The CDR3 has 15 amino acids. The CDR3 bases are TGTGCCAGCAGCTTAGGACTAGCGGGAGATTACGAGCAGTACTTC. It encodes CASSLGLAGDYEQYF. Filled out from reference TRBV7-9 and TRBJ2-7, the complete variable domain reads DTGVSQNPRHKITKRGQNVTFRCDPISEHNRLYWYRQTLGQGPEFLTYFQNEAQLEKSRLLSDRFSAERPKGSFSTLEIQRTEQGDSAMYLCASSLGLAGDYEQYFGPGTRLTVT.

This chain uses TRBV29-1 with TRBJ1-3; D may be TRBD1 (5 bases). V lost 5 bases, J lost 0 bases, and 8 bases lay in between. This CDR3 is built from 13 residues. Per germline, CDR1 SQVTM and CDR2 ANQGSEA. This CDR3 reads CSVQGFSGNTIYF. CDR3 DNA sequence: TGCAGCGTTCAGGGATTCTCTGGAAACACCATATATTTT.

CDR3: CASSPPSGSSGHYEQYF. DNA of the CDR3: TGTGCCAGCTCACCACCCTCGGGGTCGAGCGGGCACTACGAGCAGTACTTC. The chain couples TRBV18 to TRBJ2-7; D may be TRBD2 (6 bases). The CDR3 is 17 amino acids. With 0 bases removed from V and 3 bases from J, the gap between germline ends came to 18 bases. CDR1 KGHSH and CDR2 LQKENI come from the germline V gene.

The CDR3 loop reads CASSELARKQFF. CDR3 nucleotide sequence: TGTGCCAGCAGTGAATTGGCTCGCAAGCAGTTCTTC. The rearrangement links TRBV2 to TRBJ2-1; D is unresolved. This CDR3 contains 12 residues. Per germline, CDR1 SNHLY and CDR2 FYNNEI. V was pared by 2 bases and J by 11 bases, with 10 bases between.

The chain has TRBV4-3 and TRBJ2-1, with 11 bases identical to TRBD2. Losses at the gene ends were 3 bases for V and 5 bases for J; bases not matched to a gene: 3. CDR1 is LGHNA and CDR2 is YSLEER in the germline V gene. The CDR3 covers 15 residues. The CDR3 spells CASSQRLAGNNEQFF. The CDR3 bases are TGCGCCAGCAGCCAGAGACTAGCGGGGAACAATGAGCAGTTCTTC.

The chain joins TRBV18 to TRBJ2-2; D might be TRBD1 (5 bases). The CDR3 covers 16 residues. V was cut by 1 base and J by 1 base, with 10 bases left in between. CDR1 and CDR2 from the germline V gene are KGHSH and LQKENI. The DNA of the CDR3 is TGTGCCAGCTCACCACGACAGCTCCAGAACACCGGGGAGCTGTTTTTT. Translated, it gives CASSPRQLQNTGELFF.

The V gene is TRBV7-2, the J gene TRBJ2-7; the D is unclear. Trimming took 1 base from V and 3 from J, leaving 13 bases between them. The V gene's germline CDR1 is SGHTA and CDR2 FQGNSA. This CDR3 has 15 amino acids. The CDR3 DNA sequence: TGTGCCAGCAGCTTAGATTCTTCTACTTTCTACGAGCAGTACTTC. As protein: CASSLDSSTFYEQYF.

The count of this clone is one. The rearrangement uses TRBV4-1 and TRBJ1-5, with D perhaps TRBD1 (5 bases). Trimming pared 1 base from V and 1 base from J, leaving 14 bases between. The germline V gene encodes CDR1 MGHRA and CDR2 YSYEKL. This CDR3 region has 17 residues. The CDR3 DNA is TGCGCCAGCAGCCAAGGGGCCTGGGGGGAGAGCAATCAGCCCCAGCATTTT. Translating it yields CASSQGAWGESNQPQHF.

V and J are TRBV6-4 and TRBJ2-6; 12 bases match TRBD1. Trimming removed 0 bases from V and 3 bases from J; junction bases left unmatched: 6. In germline, CDR1 is MRHNA, CDR2 SNTAGT. The CDR3 consists of 19 residues. The CDR3 nucleotides are TGTGCCAGCAGTGACTCGAAGGGACAGGGGGCGTATGGGGCCAACGTCCTGACTTTC. It specifies CASSDSKGQGAYGANVLTF.

This chain joins TRBV4-3 and TRBJ1-1; D uncertain. Germline CDR1 and CDR2: LGHNA and YSLEER. Trimming took 3 bases from V and 4 from J, leaving 12 bases between them. This CDR3 has 14 residues. In nucleotides, the CDR3 is TGCGCCAGCAGCCACTCGGGGTGGGGCACTGAAGCTTTCTTT. Protein sequence: CASSHSGWGTEAFF.

The CDR3 spells CASSQDPQVAGVTSYEQYF. The CDR3 region has the DNA TGTGCCAGCAGCCAAGATCCCCAGGTAGCGGGGGTGACCTCCTACGAGCAGTACTTC. The chain employs TRBV14 and TRBJ2-7; 9 bases fit TRBD2. This CDR3 is 19 amino acids long. CDR1 is SGHDN and CDR2 is FVKESK in the germline V gene. With V trimmed by 0 bases and J by 0 bases, 12 bases remained unmatched.